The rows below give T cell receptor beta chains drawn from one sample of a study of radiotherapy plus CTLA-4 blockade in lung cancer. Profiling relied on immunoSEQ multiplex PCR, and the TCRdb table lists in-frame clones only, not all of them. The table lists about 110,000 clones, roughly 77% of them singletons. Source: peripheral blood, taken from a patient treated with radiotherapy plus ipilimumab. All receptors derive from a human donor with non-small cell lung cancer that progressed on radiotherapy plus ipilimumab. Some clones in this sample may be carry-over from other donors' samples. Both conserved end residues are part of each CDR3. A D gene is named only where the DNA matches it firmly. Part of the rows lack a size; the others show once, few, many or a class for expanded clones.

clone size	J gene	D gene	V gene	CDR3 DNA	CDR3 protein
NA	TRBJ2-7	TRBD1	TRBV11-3	TGTGCCAGCAGCGGACAGGGAACCTACGAGCAGTACTTC	CASSGQGTYEQYF
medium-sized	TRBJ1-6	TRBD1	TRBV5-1	TGCGCCAGCAGCTTGCTTACGACAGGGTTGGATTCACCCCTCCACTTT	CASSLLTTGLDSPLHF
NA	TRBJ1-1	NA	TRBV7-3	TGTGCCAGCAGCGTCACCAAGAACACTGAAGCTTTCTTT	CASSVTKNTEAFF
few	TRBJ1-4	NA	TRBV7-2	TGTGCCAGCAGCGAGGAGCTTGCAACTAATGAAAAACTGTTTTTT	CASSEELATNEKLFF
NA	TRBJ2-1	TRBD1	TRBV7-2	TGTGCCAGCAGTCCAACCCAGGGGGCAGGCTACAATGAGCAGTTCTTC	CASSPTQGAGYNEQFF
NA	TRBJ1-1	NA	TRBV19	TGTGCCAGTAGTATAGCGGGAGGCAGGGCTTTCTTT	CASSIAGGRAFF
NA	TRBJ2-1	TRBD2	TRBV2	TGTGCCAGCAGCCTAGCGGGAGTGGACAATGAGCAGTTCTTC	CASSLAGVDNEQFF
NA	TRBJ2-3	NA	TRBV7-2	TGTGCCAGCACTCTGACCCGGGATACGCAGTATTTT	CASTLTRDTQYF
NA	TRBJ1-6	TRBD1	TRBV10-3	TGTGCCATCAGTGAGTCGGGACAGGTTAATTCACCCCTCCACTTT	CAISESGQVNSPLHF
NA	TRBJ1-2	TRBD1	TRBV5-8	TGTGCCAGCAGCTTGGTACAGGGGTTATACTATGGCTACACCTTC	CASSLVQGLYYGYTF
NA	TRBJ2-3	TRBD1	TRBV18	TGTGCCAGCTCACCGTTGACAGGGAAAACAGATACGCAGTATTTT	CASSPLTGKTDTQYF
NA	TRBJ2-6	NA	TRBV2	TGTGCCAGCAGTTACAGGGGAGGAGAAGGGGCCAACGTCCTGACTTTC	CASSYRGGEGANVLTF
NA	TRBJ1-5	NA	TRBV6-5	TGTGCCACCGCGGAATCAGGTTTGAGTCCCCAGCATTTT	CATAESGLSPQHF
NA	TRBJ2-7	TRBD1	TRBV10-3	TGTGCCATCAGTGATTCCGGACAGGGGGGTTCCTACGAGCAGTACTTC	CAISDSGQGGSYEQYF
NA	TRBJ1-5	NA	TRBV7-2	TGTGCCAGCAGCTTAAGGCAGGAGGGTCAGCCCCAGCATTTT	CASSLRQEGQPQHF
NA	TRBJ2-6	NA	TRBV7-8	TGTGCCAGCAGCTTAGTACGGGGACATCAGGTCTCTGGGGCCAACGTCCTGACTTTC	CASSLVRGHQVSGANVLTF
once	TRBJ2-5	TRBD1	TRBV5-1	TGCGCCAGCAGCTTGGCCGGGACAGGTTTCGAGACCCAGTACTTC	CASSLAGTGFETQYF
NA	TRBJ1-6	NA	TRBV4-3	TGCGCCAGCAGCCAAGGGGGAGACTCCTATAATTCACCCCTCCACTTT	CASSQGGDSYNSPLHF
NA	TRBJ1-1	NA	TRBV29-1	TGCAGCGCCGAGGAGGTGGTGGACACTGAAGCTTTCTTT	CSAEEVVDTEAFF
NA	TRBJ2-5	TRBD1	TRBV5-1	TGCGCCAGCAGCTTATCCGGGACAGGGCAAGAGACCCAGTACTTC	CASSLSGTGQETQYF
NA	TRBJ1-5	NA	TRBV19	TGTGCCAGTAGTCCCGTCACTTATCAGCCCCAGCATTTT	CASSPVTYQPQHF
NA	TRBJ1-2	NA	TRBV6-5	TGTGCCAGCAGCTCTACAGGGCGAGCTAACTATGGCTACACCTTC	CASSSTGRANYGYTF
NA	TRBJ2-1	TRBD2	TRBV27	TGTGCCAGCAATACTCGGGCTAGCGGGGGCCCCAATGAGCAGTTCTTC	CASNTRASGGPNEQFF
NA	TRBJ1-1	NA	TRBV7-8	TGTGCCAGCAGCGCCCGATTCATCGTTATGAACACTGAAGCTTTCTTT	CASSARFIVMNTEAFF
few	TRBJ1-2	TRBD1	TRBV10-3	TGTGCCATCAGCGCCAGGGGGCAAGATGGCTACACCTTC	CAISARGQDGYTF
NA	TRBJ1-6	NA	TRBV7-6	TGTGCCAGCAGCTTCGGAGGGGCTAATTCACCCCTCCACTTT	CASSFGGANSPLHF
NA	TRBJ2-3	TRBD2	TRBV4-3	TGCGCCAGCAGCCAAGATATAAGCGCGGGGGGGCATTCTGATACGCAGTATTTT	CASSQDISAGGHSDTQYF
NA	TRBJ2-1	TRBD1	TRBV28	TGTGCCAGCAGCGGACAGGGCAATGAGCAGTTCTTC	CASSGQGNEQFF
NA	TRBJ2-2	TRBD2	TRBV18	TGTGCCAGCTCCCGGGAGCTAGCGGGGGGCACGAACACCGGGGAGCTGTTTTTT	CASSRELAGGTNTGELFF
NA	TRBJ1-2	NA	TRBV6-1	TGTGCCACAGCTAGGGTCTCCCTGAGCTATGGCTACACCTTC	CATARVSLSYGYTF
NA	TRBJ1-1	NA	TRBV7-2	TGTGCCAGCAGCCCGCTCTGGGGACAGAACACTGAAGCTTTCTTT	CASSPLWGQNTEAFF
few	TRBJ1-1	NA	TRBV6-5	TGTGCCAGCAGTTACTCGAGCTCAGGCACTGAAGCTTTCTTT	CASSYSSSGTEAFF
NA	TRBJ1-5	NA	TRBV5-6	TGTGCCAGCAGCTTGGGGGGGGATAGCAATCAGCCCCAGCATTTT	CASSLGGDSNQPQHF
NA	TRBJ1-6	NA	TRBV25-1	TGTGCCAGCAGCCCACTGGACCGCCTAGACTCACCCCTCCACTTT	CASSPLDRLDSPLHF
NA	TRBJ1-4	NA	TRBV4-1	TGCGCCAGCAGCCAAGAAAGACGAGTACAGGAAGGAGGTAGCGAAAAACTGTTTTTT	CASSQERRVQEGGSEKLFF
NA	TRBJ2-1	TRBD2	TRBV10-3	TGTGCCATCAGTGAGACACTATCTAGCGGGGGGTCAAATGAGCAGTTCTTC	CAISETLSSGGSNEQFF
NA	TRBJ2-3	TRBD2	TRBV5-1	TGCGCCAGCAGCTTGGGGACTAGCGGGGGCACAGATACGCAGTATTTT	CASSLGTSGGTDTQYF
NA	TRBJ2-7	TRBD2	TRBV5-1	TGCGCCAGCAGCTTGGCCTATAGCGGGGAAACCTACGAGCAGTACTTC	CASSLAYSGETYEQYF
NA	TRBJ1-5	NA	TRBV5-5	TGTGCCAGCAGCCAAGGGCCCGTCAATCAGCCCCAGCATTTT	CASSQGPVNQPQHF
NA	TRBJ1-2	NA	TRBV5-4	NA	CAIHAIGGRDFRGYTF
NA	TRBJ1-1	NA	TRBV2	TGTGCCAGCAGTGGGGTGGACAGGAACACTGAAGCTTTCTTT	CASSGVDRNTEAFF
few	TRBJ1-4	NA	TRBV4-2	TGTGCCAGCAGCCAAGATCGGATGTGGGACGAAAAACTGTTTTTT	CASSQDRMWDEKLFF
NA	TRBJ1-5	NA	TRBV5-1	TGCGCCAGCAGCTTTCGCCCAGGGGATCAGCCCCAGCATTTT	CASSFRPGDQPQHF
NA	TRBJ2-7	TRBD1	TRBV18	TGTGCCAGCTCATCAAACAGGGGACCCTCCTACGAGCAGTACTTC	CASSSNRGPSYEQYF
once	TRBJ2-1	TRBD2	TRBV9	TGTGCCAGCAGCGTTGGAGGGACTACCTCCTACAATGAGCAGTTCTTC	CASSVGGTTSYNEQFF
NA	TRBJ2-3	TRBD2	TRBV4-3	TGCGCCAGCAGCCAAGAAGGGGCCCAAAGCGGGGGCAGCACAGATACGCAGTATTTT	CASSQEGAQSGGSTDTQYF
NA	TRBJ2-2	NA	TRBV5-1	TGCGCCAGCAGCTTTAACGTAGGCAGTTACACCGGGGAGCTGTTTTTT	CASSFNVGSYTGELFF
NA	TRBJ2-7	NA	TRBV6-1	TGTGCCAGCAGTGCTATGGGGAGCTCCTACGAGCAGTACTTC	CASSAMGSSYEQYF
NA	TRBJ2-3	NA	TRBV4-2	TGTGCCAGCAGCCAAGATCCTACTCTCAGCACAGATACGCAGTATTTT	CASSQDPTLSTDTQYF
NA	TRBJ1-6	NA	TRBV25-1	TGTGCCAGCAGTGAACCCAAGTGGGGGGAAGGATCACCCCTCCACTTT	CASSEPKWGEGSPLHF
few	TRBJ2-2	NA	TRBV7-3	TGTGCCAGCAGCCGGGGGTCCGGGGAGCTGTTTTTT	CASSRGSGELFF
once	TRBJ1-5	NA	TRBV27	TGTGCCAGCAGTTTTAGCAATCAGCCCCAGCATTTT	CASSFSNQPQHF
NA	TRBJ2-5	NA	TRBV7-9	TGTGCCAGCAGCTTGGGAGGGGGGCCAGAGACCCAGTACTTC	CASSLGGGPETQYF
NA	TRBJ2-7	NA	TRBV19	TGTGCCAGTAGTATCGGTTCGACAGCTACAACCTACGAGCAGTACTTC	CASSIGSTATTYEQYF
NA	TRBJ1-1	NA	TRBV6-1	TGTGCCAGCAGTCCCCATGGGGACGGGGGCACTGAAGCTTTCTTT	CASSPHGDGGTEAFF